This passage covers 10 T cell receptor beta chains from one sample sequenced in a study of early stage breast cancer tumors. Clones were sequenced by immunoSEQ multiplex PCR, and TCRdb holds only the in-frame ones, with some missing. The sample has tens of thousands of clones; 78% are singletons. Input material: blood. The source is a person aged 40 to 49 with breast cancer.

This clone ranks as medium-sized. The rearrangement uses TRBV7-9 and TRBJ2-7; 7 bases map to TRBD2. Looked up from germline, CDR1 is SEHNR and CDR2 is FQNEAQ (reference sequence). This CDR3 region has 14 residues. J gave up 5 bases and V 4 bases, and 8 bases lay outside the gene matches. This CDR3 is CASSYQTSSDEQYF. DNA of the CDR3: TGTGCCAGCAGCTACCAGACTAGCAGCGACGAGCAGTACTTC.

The chain carries TRBV6-5 and TRBJ2-1; 11 nucleotides match TRBD1. V trimming: 3 bases; J trimming: 8 bases; junction bases outside the gene matches: 6. The germline V gene encodes CDR1 MNHEY and CDR2 SVGAGI. This CDR3 comprises 15 residues. The CDR3 DNA reads TGTGCCAGCAGTTATCTAGGACAGGGGGCTGATGAGCAGTTCTTC. As protein: CASSYLGQGADEQFF.

The J gene is TRBJ1-4, the V gene TRBV5-1; D may be TRBD1 (6 bases). V was cut by 4 bases and J by 2 bases, with 12 bases left in between. The CDR3 sequence is 15 residues long. Germline V gives CDR1 SGHRS, CDR2 YFSETQ. The CDR3, as DNA: TGCGCCAGCAGCATACAGGGTGGGACTAATGAAAAACTGTTTTTT. Residues: CASSIQGGTNEKLFF.

V is TRBV7-9 and J is TRBJ1-2; D gene uncertain. V was trimmed by 5 bases and J by 6 bases, leaving 16 bases between them. Per the germline V gene, CDR1 is SEHNR and CDR2 is FQNEAQ (reference sequence). The CDR3 sequence is 14 residues long. The CDR3 nucleotides read TGTGCCAGCAGCCCTCCCTGGGTCAGTGATGGCTACACCTTC. Amino acid sequence: CASSPPWVSDGYTF. Complete variable domain (other parts from reference TRBV7-9 and TRBJ1-2): DTGVSQNPRHKITKRGQNVTFRCDPISEHNRLYWYRQTLGQGPEFLTYFQNEAQLEKSRLLSDRFSAERPKGSFSTLEIQRTEQGDSAMYLCASSPPWVSDGYTFGSGTRLTVV.

The chain uses TRBV19 and TRBJ2-3; D possibly corresponds to TRBD2 (5 bases). The germline gives CDR1 LNHDA, CDR2 SQIVND (reference sequence). The CDR3 loop spans 14 amino acids. The V end lost 0 bases, the J end lost 11 bases, and 15 bases lay between the germline ends. CDR3 nucleotides: TGTGCCAGTAGTATAGATAAGGGATTCGAGGGGCAGTATTTT. Protein: CASSIDKGFEGQYF.

The chain employs TRBV19 and TRBJ1-2; no definite D call. Per germline, CDR1 LNHDA and CDR2 SQIVND (reference sequence). V dropped 1 base and J dropped 5 bases, with 2 bases sitting between them. CDR3 length: 11 amino acids. CDR3 sequence reads: CASSIGYGYTF. The CDR3 DNA reads TGTGCCAGTAGTATAGGGTATGGCTACACCTTC. Full variable domain (outside the CDR3, taken from reference TRBV19 and TRBJ1-2): DGGITQSPKYLFRKEGQNVTLSCEQNLNHDAMYWYRQDPGQGLRLIYYSQIVNDFQKGDIAEGYSVSREKKESFPLTVTSAQKNPTAFYLCASSIGYGYTFGSGTRLTVV.

In this sample, this clone turned up a few times. The chain is built from TRBV2 and TRBJ2-7; D call uncertain. V lost 1 base and J lost 2, with 9 bases in between. This CDR3 has 14 amino acids. Germline lookup yields CDR1 SNHLY and CDR2 FYNNEI. The CDR3: CASSEGRRTYEQYF. The DNA for the CDR3 is TGTGCCAGCAGTGAAGGTCGGAGAACCTACGAGCAGTACTTC.

The chain couples TRBV19 to TRBJ2-7; 9 positions agree with TRBD1. The CDR3 sequence is 15 residues long. Germline CDR1 reads LNHDA; CDR2 reads SQIVND (reference sequence). The V gene end was trimmed by 6 bases and the J gene end by 5 bases; junction bases not matched to a gene: 11. The CDR3 nucleotides read TGTGCCAGTAGACCCGCCGGGACAGGGATTAACGAGCAGTACTTC. Its translation: CASRPAGTGINEQYF.

The chain recombines TRBV6-5 with TRBJ1-1; TRBD1 aligns across 9 bases. CDR1 and CDR2 from the germline V gene are MNHEY and SVGAGI. With V trimmed by 2 bases and J by 4 bases, 5 bases remained unmatched. The CDR3 runs 15 residues. CDR3 in amino acids: CASSYRTGASTEAFF. The CDR3, as DNA: TGTGCCAGCAGTTACCGGACAGGGGCCAGCACTGAAGCTTTCTTT.

The chain employs TRBV5-1 and TRBJ1-1; D not resolved. There are 15 residues in the CDR3. The V end lost 0 bases, the J end lost 1 base, and 10 bases lay between the germline ends. The germline V gene encodes CDR1 SGHRS and CDR2 YFSETQ. CDR3 nucleotides: TGCGCCAGCAGCTTGGGAACGGGATCGAACACTGAAGCTTTCTTT. It encodes CASSLGTGSNTEAFF.